A selection of T cell receptor beta chains follows, all from one sample in a study of T-cell memory formation after mild COVID-19. TCRdb fed the 5' RACE reads into MiXCR, producing one record per CDR3 protein. The table includes about 560,000 distinct CDR3 sequences, around 16% detected once. The specimen sequenced was PBMCs or a T cell subset sorted from them (not recorded which). These receptors originate from an adult woman who had mild COVID-19 (a few samples of this study predate the infection). Cell type and time point are not known. Each CDR3 is given with its conserved first and last residue. A D gene is named only where the DNA matches it firmly. Size is stated for part of the rows, as once, few or many counts, or as a class when the clone is expanded.

D	size	V	J	CDR3	DNA
TRBD1	few	TRBV12-3/TRBV12-4	TRBJ2-5	CASRTTGLEETQYF	TGTGCCAGCAGGACGACAGGGTTAGAAGAGACCCAGTACTTC
-	-	TRBV3-1	TRBJ1-5	CASSPTSGGRGFYSNQPQHF	TGTGCCAGCAGCCCAACGTCAGGAGGCAGGGGATTCTATAGCAATCAGCCCCAGCATTTT
TRBD1	-	TRBV20-1	TRBJ2-7	CSASRGQGDEQYF	TGCAGTGCTAGCCGGGGACAGGGGGACGAGCAGTACTTC
TRBD2	few	TRBV4-2	TRBJ2-3	CASSQAPTSGATDTQYF	TGTGCCAGCAGCCAAGCCCCGACTAGCGGGGCAACAGATACGCAGTATTTT
-	-	TRBV10-3	TRBJ1-3	CAIRAFSSSGNTIYF	TGTGCCATCAGGGCTTTTTCGAGCTCTGGAAACACCATATATTTT
-	few	TRBV9	TRBJ2-7	CASSGLPSSYEQYF	TGTGCCAGCAGTGGCCTACCTAGCTCCTACGAGCAGTACTTC
-	-	TRBV4-2	TRBJ2-3	CASSQDLGRDTDTQYF	TGTGCCAGCAGCCAAGACCTTGGCAGGGACACAGATACGCAGTATTTT
-	few	TRBV9	TRBJ1-2	CASSVGWGYGYTF	TGTGCCAGCAGCGTGGGGTGGGGCTATGGCTACACCTTC
-	few	TRBV6-1	TRBJ2-3	CATSLATDTQYF	TGTGCCACCTCCCTAGCGACAGATACGCAGTATTTT
TRBD1	-	TRBV29-1	TRBJ2-7	CSVEGLGQSLEQYF	TGCAGCGTTGAAGGGTTGGGACAGAGCCTCGAGCAGTACTTC
-	-	TRBV4-1	TRBJ2-2	CASSPSLLGTGELFF	TGCGCCAGCAGCCCTTCTTTGCTGGGGACCGGGGAGCTGTTTTTT
TRBD2	-	TRBV20-1	TRBJ2-1	CSARDEASGSILNEQFF	TGCAGTGCTAGAGATGAGGCTAGCGGGAGTATCCTAAATGAGCAGTTCTTC
TRBD1	few	TRBV27	TRBJ1-4	CASSEPGQGNEKLFF	TGTGCCAGCAGTGAACCGGGACAGGGAAATGAAAAACTGTTTTTT
-	few	TRBV5-1	TRBJ2-2	CASSLGDLRTGELFF	TGCGCCAGCAGCTTGGGGGACCTTAGGACCGGGGAGCTGTTTTTT
TRBD2	few	TRBV24-1	TRBJ2-3	CATSAPGGITSTDTQYF	TGTGCCACCAGTGCGCCGGGGGGGATTACTAGCACAGATACGCAGTATTTT
-	few	TRBV7-9	TRBJ1-1	CATGQPLGGGGEAFF	TGTGCCACCGGCCAGCCGCTTGGGGGAGGAGGCGAAGCTTTCTTT
-	-	TRBV5-1	TRBJ1-4	CASSLSRLGKLFF	TGCGCCAGCAGCTTGAGCAGGTTGGGAAAACTGTTTTTT
TRBD1	-	TRBV7-9	TRBJ2-7	CASSHTDRVVDEQYF	TGTGCCAGCAGCCACACCGACAGGGTGGTGGACGAGCAGTACTTC
-	-	TRBV7-9	TRBJ1-2	CASSEALLQSYGYTF	TGTGCCAGCAGCGAGGCCCTCCTCCAGAGCTATGGCTACACCTTC
-	few	TRBV6-1	TRBJ2-7	CASSGPTVSSYEQYF	TGTGCCAGCAGTGGACCGACAGTGAGCTCCTACGAGCAGTACTTC
-	few	TRBV14	TRBJ1-4	CASSLGLTQKLFF	TGTGCCAGCAGCCTAGGTTTGACCCAAAAACTGTTTTTT
-	few	TRBV6-5	TRBJ2-3	CASSYGRGLADTQYF	TGTGCCAGCAGTTACGGGAGGGGGCTAGCAGATACGCAGTATTTT
TRBD2	-	TRBV24-1	TRBJ2-3	CATSDFGDYSTDTQYF	TGTGCCACCAGTGATTTTGGGGACTACTCCACAGATACGCAGTATTTT
-	-	TRBV7-8	TRBJ1-1	CASSARARGGMNTEAFF	TGTGCCAGCAGCGCCCGGGCCCGGGGGGGCATGAACACTGAAGCTTTCTTT
-	few	TRBV6-5	TRBJ1-1	CASSYSRPNTEAFF	TGTGCCAGCAGTTACTCGAGGCCGAACACTGAAGCTTTCTTT
TRBD1	-	TRBV19	TRBJ2-3	CASSTPTGGLWTDTQYF	TGTGCCAGTAGTACCCCTACAGGGGGGCTTTGGACAGATACGCAGTATTTT
TRBD1	few	TRBV6-1	TRBJ1-1	CASLTRDRPLNAFF	TGTGCCAGCCTCACCCGGGACAGGCCACTGAACGCTTTCTTT
TRBD2	-	TRBV20-1	TRBJ2-5	CSASERERGQETQYF	TGCAGTGCCTCGGAGCGGGAGAGGGGCCAAGAGACCCAGTACTTC
-	-	TRBV6-5	TRBJ2-3	CASSYGEIRTQYF	TGTGCCAGCAGTTACGGGGAGATAAGGACGCAGTATTTT
-	few	TRBV7-9	TRBJ2-6	CASSLLPANVLTF	TGTGCCAGCAGCCTACTCCCGGCCAACGTCCTGACTTTC
-	few	TRBV27	TRBJ1-5	CASSLVAWQPQHF	TGTGCCAGCAGTTTAGTGGCATGGCAGCCCCAGCATTTT
-	few	TRBV5-1	TRBJ2-3	CASGGLNWPPTDTQYF	TGCGCCAGCGGAGGGTTGAATTGGCCCCCCACAGATACGCAGTATTTT
TRBD1	-	TRBV18	TRBJ2-7	CASSPGQGGISYEQYF	TGTGCCAGCTCACCGGGACAGGGGGGGATCTCCTACGAGCAGTACTTC
-	once	TRBV29-1	TRBJ2-2	CSVVDGNHGELFF	TGCAGCGTTGTAGACGGCAATCACGGGGAGCTGTTTTTT
-	-	TRBV4-2	TRBJ2-3	CASSQDQRTPSTDTQYF	TGTGCCAGCAGCCAAGATCAAAGGACACCGAGCACAGATACGCAGTATTTT
-	-	TRBV10-3	TRBJ2-1	CATYIISYNEQFF	TGTGCCACCTATATAATCTCCTACAATGAGCAGTTCTTC
-	-	TRBV4-1	TRBJ1-2	CASSQERGAGYGYTF	TGCGCCAGCAGCCAAGAACGGGGGGCGGGCTATGGCTACACCTTC
-	-	TRBV3-1	TRBJ2-1	CASSHRVNEQFF	TGTGCCAGCAGCCACAGGGTAAATGAGCAGTTCTTC
TRBD1	few	TRBV24-1	TRBJ2-3	CATSDWSPGGGTDTQYF	TGTGCCACCAGTGATTGGTCCCCAGGGGGAGGCACAGATACGCAGTATTTT
TRBD1	-	TRBV6-2/TRBV6-3	TRBJ1-5	CASSPGGQGQGNQPQHF	TGTGCCAGCAGCCCTGGGGGTCAGGGACAGGGCAATCAGCCCCAGCATTTT
-	few	TRBV7-6	TRBJ1-5	CASSLGPSDSNQPQHF	TGTGCCAGCAGCCTGGGGCCGTCAGATAGCAATCAGCCCCAGCATTTT
-	few	TRBV5-5	TRBJ1-3	CASSTSRDSGNTIYF	TGTGCCAGCAGCACCAGCCGGGACTCTGGAAACACCATATATTTT
-	-	TRBV7-9	TRBJ2-7	CASSPDTGDSYEQYF	TGTGCCAGCAGTCCAGATACGGGAGACTCCTACGAGCAGTACTTC
TRBD1	few	TRBV7-3	TRBJ1-1	CASSAGQGMNTEAFF	TGTGCCAGCAGCGCAGGACAGGGGATGAACACTGAAGCTTTCTTT
TRBD2	-	TRBV5-5	TRBJ2-1	CASSERLAGVNNEQFF	TGTGCCAGCAGCGAACGACTAGCGGGAGTCAACAATGAGCAGTTCTTC
TRBD2	-	TRBV20-1	TRBJ2-5	CSGRLAGGSETQYF	TGCAGTGGCCGACTAGCGGGAGGGTCAGAGACCCAGTACTTC
TRBD1	-	TRBV19	TRBJ1-1	CASSFRQGIGTEAFF	TGTGCCAGTAGTTTTCGACAGGGGATCGGCACTGAAGCTTTCTTT
TRBD1	-	TRBV29-1	TRBJ2-7	CSVSPGQKDEQYF	TGCAGCGTCTCCCCGGGACAGAAGGACGAGCAGTACTTC